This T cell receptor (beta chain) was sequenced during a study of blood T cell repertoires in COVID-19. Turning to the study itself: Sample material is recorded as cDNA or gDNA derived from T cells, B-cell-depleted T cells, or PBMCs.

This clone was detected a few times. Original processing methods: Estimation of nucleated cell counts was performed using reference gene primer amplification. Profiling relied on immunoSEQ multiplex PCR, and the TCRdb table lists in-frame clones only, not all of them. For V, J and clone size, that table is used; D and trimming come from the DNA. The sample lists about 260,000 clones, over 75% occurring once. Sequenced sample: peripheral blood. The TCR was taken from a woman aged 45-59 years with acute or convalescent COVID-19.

As DNA, the CDR3 is TGTGCCACCAGTGATCCGTCGACAGGGGCTAACTATGGCTACACCTTC. It is translated as CATSDPSTGANYGYTF. This chain uses TRBV24-1 with TRBJ1-2; 8 nucleotides match TRBD1. Germline V gives CDR1 KGHDR, CDR2 SFDVKD. CDR3 length: 16 amino acids. V shed 3 bases and J 0 bases; nucleotides not matched to a gene: 5.